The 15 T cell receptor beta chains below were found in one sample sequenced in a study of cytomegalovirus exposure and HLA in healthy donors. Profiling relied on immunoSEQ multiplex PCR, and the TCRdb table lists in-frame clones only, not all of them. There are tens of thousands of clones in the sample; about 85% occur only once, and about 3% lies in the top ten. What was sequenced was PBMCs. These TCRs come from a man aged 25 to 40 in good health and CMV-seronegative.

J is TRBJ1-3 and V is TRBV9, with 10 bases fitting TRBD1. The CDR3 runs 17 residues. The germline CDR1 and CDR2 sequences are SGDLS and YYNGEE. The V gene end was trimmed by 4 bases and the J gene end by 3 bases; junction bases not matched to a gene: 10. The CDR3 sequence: CASSLRGQGDFGNTIYF. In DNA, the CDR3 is TGTGCCAGCAGCCTTAGAGGACAGGGGGATTTTGGAAACACCATATATTTT.

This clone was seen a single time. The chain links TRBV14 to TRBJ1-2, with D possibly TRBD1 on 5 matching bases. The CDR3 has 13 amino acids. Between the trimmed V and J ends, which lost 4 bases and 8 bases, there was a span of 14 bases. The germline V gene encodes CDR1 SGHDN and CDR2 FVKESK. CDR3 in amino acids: CASSLSRRDGYTF. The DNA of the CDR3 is TGTGCCAGCAGCCTAAGTCGGCGGGACGGCTACACCTTC.

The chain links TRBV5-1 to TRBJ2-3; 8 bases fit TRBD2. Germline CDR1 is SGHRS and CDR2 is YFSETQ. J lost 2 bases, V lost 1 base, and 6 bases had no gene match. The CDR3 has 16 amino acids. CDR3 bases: TGCGCCAGCAGCTTGAGAACGGGGGGGAACACAGATACGCAGTATTTT. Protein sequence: CASSLRTGGNTDTQYF. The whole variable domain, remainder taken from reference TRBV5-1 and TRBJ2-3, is KAGVTQTPRYLIKTRGQQVTLSCSPISGHRSVSWYQQTPGQGLQFLFEYFSETQRNKGNFPGRFSGRQFSNSRSEMNVSTLELGDSALYLCASSLRTGGNTDTQYFGPGTRLTVL.

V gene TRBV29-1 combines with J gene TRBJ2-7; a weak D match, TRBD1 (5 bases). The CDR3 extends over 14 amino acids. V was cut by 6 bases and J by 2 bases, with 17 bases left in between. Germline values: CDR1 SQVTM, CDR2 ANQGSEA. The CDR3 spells CSVGGLGQAYEQYF. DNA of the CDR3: TGCAGCGTCGGCGGTCTTGGACAAGCCTACGAGCAGTACTTC.

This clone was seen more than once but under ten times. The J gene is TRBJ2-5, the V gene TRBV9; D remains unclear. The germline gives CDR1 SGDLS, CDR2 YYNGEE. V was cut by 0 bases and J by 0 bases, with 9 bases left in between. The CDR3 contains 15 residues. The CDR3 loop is CASSVASAYQETQYF. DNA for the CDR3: TGTGCCAGCAGCGTAGCGTCCGCGTACCAAGAGACCCAGTACTTC.

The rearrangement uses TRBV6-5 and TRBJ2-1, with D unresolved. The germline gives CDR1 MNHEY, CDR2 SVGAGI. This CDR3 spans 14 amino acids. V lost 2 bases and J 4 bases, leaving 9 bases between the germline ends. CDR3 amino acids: CASSYVGRYNEQFF. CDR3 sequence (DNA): TGTGCCAGCAGTTACGTGGGCAGGTACAATGAGCAGTTCTTC.

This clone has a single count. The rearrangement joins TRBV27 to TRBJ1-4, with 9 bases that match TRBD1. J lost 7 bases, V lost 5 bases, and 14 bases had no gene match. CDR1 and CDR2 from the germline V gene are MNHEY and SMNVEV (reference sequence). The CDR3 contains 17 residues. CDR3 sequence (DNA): TGTGCCAGCAGTGCTTATACAGGGGGCTGGGTTTTTGAAAAACTGTTTTTT. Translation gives CASSAYTGGWVFEKLFF.

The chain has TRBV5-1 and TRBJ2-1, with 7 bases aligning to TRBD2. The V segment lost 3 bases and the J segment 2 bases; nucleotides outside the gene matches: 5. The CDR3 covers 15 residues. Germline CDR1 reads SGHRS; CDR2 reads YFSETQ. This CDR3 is CASSSVAGAYNEQFF. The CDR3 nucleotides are TGCGCCAGCAGCTCGGTGGCGGGGGCCTACAATGAGCAGTTCTTC.

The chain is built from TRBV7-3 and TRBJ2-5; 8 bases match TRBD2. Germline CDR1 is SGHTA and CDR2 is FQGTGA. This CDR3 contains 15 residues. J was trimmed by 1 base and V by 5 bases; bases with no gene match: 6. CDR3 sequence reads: CASSPAGGAQETQYF. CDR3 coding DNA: TGTGCCAGCAGCCCTGCCGGGGGGGCCCAAGAGACCCAGTACTTC. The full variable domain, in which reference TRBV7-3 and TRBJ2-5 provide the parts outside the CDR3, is GAGVSQTPSNKVTEKGKYVELRCDPISGHTALYWYRQSLGQGPEFLIYFQGTGAADDSGLPNDRFFAVRPEGSVSTLKIQRTERGDSAVYLCASSPAGGAQETQYFGPGTRLLVL.

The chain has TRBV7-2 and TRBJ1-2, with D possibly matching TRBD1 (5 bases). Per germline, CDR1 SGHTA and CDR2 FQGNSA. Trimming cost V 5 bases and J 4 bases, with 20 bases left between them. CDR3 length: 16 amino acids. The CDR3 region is CASSRSQGRGSYGYTF. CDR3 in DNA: TGTGCCAGCAGCCGATCTCAGGGTAGGGGATCCTATGGCTACACCTTC.

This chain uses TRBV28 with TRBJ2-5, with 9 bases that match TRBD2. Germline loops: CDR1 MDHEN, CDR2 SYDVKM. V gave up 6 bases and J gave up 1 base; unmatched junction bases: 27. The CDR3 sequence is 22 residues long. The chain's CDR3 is CASSSRTPGLAPHTALQETQYF. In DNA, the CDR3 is TGTGCCAGCAGCTCACGGACCCCTGGACTAGCGCCGCACACTGCCCTCCAAGAGACCCAGTACTTC.

CDR3 residues: CASKETSRRSNYGYTF. The CDR3 DNA follows: TGTGCCAGTAAAGAAACTTCACGTCGGAGTAACTATGGCTACACCTTC. The V call is TRBV19, the J call TRBJ1-2; no firm D call. This CDR3 region has 16 residues. Germline assignment: CDR1 LNHDA and CDR2 SQIVND (reference sequence). V was trimmed by 7 bases and J by 1 base, leaving 19 bases between them.

This CDR3 is CASSSIGTGGRETQYF. Written as DNA, the CDR3 is TGTGCCAGCAGTTCCATAGGGACAGGGGGCAGGGAGACCCAGTACTTC. The chain is built from TRBV6-5 and TRBJ2-5; 12 bases fit TRBD1. This CDR3 spans 16 amino acids. With V trimmed by 4 bases and J by 5 bases, 8 bases remained unmatched. Germline CDR1 MNHEY, CDR2 SVGAGI.

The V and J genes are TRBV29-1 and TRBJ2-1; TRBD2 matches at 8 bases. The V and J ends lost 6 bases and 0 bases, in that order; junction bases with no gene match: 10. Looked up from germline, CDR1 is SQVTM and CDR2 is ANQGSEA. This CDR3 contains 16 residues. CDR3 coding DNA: TGCAGCGTCACCAGCCGGGGGGGGCGCTCCTACAATGAGCAGTTCTTC. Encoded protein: CSVTSRGGRSYNEQFF.

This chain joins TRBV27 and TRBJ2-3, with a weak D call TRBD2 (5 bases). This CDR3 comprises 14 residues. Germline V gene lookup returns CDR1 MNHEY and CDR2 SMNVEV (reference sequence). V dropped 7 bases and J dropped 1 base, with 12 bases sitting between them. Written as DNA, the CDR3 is TGTGCCAGCACCGTAGCGTACGGCACAGATACGCAGTATTTT. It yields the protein CASTVAYGTDTQYF.